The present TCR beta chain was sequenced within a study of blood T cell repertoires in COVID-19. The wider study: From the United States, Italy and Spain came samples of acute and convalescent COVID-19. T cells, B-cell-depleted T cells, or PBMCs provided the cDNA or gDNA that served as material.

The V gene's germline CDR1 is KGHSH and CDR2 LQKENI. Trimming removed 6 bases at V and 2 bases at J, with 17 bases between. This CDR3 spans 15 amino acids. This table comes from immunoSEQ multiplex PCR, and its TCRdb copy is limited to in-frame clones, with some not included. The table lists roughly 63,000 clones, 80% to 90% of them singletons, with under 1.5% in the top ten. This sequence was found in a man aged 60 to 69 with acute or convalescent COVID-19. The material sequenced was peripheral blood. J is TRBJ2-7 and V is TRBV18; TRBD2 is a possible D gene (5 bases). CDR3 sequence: CASSLDSPSPYEQYF. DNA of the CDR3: TGTGCCAGCTCTCTGGACTCTCCCAGTCCCTACGAGCAGTACTTC.